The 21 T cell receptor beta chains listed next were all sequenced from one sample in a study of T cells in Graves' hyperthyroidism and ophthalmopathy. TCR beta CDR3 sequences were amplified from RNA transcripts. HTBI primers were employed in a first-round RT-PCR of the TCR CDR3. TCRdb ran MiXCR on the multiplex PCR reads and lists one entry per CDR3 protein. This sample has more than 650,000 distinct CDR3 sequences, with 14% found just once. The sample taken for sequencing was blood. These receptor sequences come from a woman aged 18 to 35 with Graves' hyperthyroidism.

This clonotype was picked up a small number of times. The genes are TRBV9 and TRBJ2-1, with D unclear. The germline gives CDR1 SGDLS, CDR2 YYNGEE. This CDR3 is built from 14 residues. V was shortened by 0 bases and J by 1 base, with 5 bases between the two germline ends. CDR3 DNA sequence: TGTGCCAGCAGCGTAGTGGGATCCTACAATGAGCAGTTCTTC. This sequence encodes CASSVVGSYNEQFF.

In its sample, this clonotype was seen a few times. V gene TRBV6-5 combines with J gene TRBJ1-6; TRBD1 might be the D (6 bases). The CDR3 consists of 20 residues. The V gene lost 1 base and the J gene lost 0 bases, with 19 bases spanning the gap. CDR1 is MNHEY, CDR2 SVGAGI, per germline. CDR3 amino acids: CASSYFTGSLSGSYNSPLHF. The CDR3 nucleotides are TGTGCCAGCAGTTACTTTACAGGGTCTTTATCCGGCTCCTATAATTCACCCCTCCACTTT.

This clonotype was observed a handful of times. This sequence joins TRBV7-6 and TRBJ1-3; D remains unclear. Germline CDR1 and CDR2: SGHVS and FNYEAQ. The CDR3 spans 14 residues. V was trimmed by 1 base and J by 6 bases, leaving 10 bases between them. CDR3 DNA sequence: TGTGCCAGCAGCTTAGATCGCGGGCAAAACACCATATATTTT. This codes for CASSLDRGQNTIYF.

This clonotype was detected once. The CDR3 is CASSYSSNYGYTF. The CDR3 DNA reads TGTGCCAGCAGCTACTCTTCTAACTATGGCTACACCTTC. The gene calls are TRBV7-9 and TRBJ1-2; D is uncertain. Trimming cost V 4 bases and J 0 bases, with 6 bases left between them. The CDR3 consists of 13 residues. Germline lookup yields CDR1 SEHNR and CDR2 FQNEAQ (reference sequence).

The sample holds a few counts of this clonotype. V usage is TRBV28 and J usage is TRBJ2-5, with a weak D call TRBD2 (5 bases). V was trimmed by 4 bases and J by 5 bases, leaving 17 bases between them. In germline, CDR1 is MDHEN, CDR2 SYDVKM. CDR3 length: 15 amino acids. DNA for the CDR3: TGTGCCAGCAGTTCGGGGAGCCTGCTGGTGGAGACCCAGTACTTC. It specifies CASSSGSLLVETQYF.

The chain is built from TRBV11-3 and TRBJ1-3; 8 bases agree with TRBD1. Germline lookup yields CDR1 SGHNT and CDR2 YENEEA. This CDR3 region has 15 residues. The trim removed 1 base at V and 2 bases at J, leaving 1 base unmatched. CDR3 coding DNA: TGTGCCAGCAGCTTAGGGGACAGGCCTGGAAACACCATATATTTT. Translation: CASSLGDRPGNTIYF.

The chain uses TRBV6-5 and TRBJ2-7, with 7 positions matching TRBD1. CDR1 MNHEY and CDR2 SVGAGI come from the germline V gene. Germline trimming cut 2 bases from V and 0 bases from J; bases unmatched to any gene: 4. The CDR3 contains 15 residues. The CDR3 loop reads CASSYPTGSSYEQYF. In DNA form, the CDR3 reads TGTGCCAGCAGTTACCCGACAGGGAGCTCCTACGAGCAGTACTTC.

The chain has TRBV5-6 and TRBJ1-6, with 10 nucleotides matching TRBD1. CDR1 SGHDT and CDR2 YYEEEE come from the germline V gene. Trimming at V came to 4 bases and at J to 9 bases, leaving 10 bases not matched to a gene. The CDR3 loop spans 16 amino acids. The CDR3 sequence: CASSLWGGTGASPLHF. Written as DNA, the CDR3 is TGTGCCAGCAGCCTATGGGGCGGGACAGGGGCTTCACCCCTCCACTTT.

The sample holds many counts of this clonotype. CDR3 residues: CSAALQGAEQPQHF. Written as DNA, the CDR3 is TGCAGTGCTGCGCTACAGGGGGCTGAGCAGCCCCAGCATTTT. V gene TRBV20-1 combines with J gene TRBJ1-5; 9 bases are shared with TRBD1. The CDR3 length is 14 residues. Looked up from germline, CDR1 is DFQATT and CDR2 is SNEGSKA (reference sequence). The trim removed 5 bases at V and 7 bases at J, leaving 9 bases unmatched.

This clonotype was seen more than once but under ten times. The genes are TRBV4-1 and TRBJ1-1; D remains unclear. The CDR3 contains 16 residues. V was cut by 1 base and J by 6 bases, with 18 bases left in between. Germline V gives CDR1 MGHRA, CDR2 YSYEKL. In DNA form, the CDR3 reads TGCGCCAGCAGCCAAGTTGGTCGAGGTCCCCTCGCTGAAGCTTTCTTT. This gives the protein CASSQVGRGPLAEAFF.

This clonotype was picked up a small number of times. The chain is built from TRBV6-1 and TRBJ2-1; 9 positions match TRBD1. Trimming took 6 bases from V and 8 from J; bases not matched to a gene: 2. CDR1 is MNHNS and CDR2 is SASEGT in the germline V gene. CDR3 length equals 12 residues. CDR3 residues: CASRDRGYEQFF. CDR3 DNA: TGTGCCAGCAGGGACAGGGGCTATGAGCAGTTCTTC.

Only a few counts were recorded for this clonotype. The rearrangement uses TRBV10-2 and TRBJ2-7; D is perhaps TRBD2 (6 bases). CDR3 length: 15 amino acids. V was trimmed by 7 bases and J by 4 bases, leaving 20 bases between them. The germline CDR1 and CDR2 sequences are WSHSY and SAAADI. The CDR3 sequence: CASKEGSIVSYEQYF. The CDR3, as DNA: TGCGCCAGCAAGGAGGGTAGCATTGTCTCTTACGAGCAGTACTTC.

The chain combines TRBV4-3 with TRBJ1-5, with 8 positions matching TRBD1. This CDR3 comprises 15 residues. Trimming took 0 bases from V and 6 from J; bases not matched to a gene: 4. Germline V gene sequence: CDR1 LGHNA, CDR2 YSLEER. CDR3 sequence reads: CASSQDPGGGQPQHF. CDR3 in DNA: TGCGCCAGCAGCCAAGATCCAGGGGGCGGTCAGCCCCAGCATTTT.

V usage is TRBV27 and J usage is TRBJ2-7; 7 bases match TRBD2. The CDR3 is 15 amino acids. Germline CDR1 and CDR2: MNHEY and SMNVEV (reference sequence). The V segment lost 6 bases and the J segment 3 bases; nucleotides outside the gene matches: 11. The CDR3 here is CASSPLARGRYEQYF. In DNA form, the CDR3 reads TGTGCCAGCAGCCCACTAGCGAGAGGTCGCTACGAGCAGTACTTC.

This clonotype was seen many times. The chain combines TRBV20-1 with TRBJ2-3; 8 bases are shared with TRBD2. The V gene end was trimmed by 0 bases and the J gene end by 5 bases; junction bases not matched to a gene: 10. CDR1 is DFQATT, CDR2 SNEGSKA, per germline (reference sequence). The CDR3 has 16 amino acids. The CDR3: CSARDLLAGDEDTQYF. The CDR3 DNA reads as TGCAGTGCTAGAGATCTTCTAGCGGGCGATGAAGATACGCAGTATTTT.

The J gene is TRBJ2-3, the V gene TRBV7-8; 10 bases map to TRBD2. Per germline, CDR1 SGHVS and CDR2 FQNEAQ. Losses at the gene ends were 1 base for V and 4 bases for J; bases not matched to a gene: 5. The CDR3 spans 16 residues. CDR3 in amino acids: CASSLVLLAGSDTQYF. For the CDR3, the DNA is TGTGCCAGCAGCTTAGTCTTACTAGCGGGATCAGATACGCAGTATTTT.

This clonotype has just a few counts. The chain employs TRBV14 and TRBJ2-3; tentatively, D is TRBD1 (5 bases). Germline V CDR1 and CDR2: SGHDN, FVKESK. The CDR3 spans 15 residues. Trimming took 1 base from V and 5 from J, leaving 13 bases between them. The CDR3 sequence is CASSQGPGSGDTQYF. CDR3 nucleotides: TGTGCCAGCAGCCAAGGCCCAGGGTCTGGAGATACGCAGTATTTT.

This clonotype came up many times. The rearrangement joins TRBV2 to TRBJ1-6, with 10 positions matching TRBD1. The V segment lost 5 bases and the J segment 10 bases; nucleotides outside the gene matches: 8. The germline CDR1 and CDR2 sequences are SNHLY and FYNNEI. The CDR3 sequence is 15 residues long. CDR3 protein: CASSRQGAQNSPLHF. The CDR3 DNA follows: TGTGCCAGCAGTCGACAGGGGGCGCAGAACTCACCCCTCCACTTT.

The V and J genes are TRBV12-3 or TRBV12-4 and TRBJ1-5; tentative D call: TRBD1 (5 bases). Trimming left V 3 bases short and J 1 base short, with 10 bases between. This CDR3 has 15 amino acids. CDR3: CASSFRGKSNQPQHF. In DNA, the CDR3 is TGTGCCAGCAGTTTTCGGGGGAAGAGCAATCAGCCCCAGCATTTT.

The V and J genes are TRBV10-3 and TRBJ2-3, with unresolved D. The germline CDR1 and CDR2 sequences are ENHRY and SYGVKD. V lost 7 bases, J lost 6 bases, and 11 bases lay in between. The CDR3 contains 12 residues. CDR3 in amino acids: CAIIPMSDTQYF. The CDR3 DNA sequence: TGTGCCATCATCCCCATGTCGGATACGCAGTATTTT.

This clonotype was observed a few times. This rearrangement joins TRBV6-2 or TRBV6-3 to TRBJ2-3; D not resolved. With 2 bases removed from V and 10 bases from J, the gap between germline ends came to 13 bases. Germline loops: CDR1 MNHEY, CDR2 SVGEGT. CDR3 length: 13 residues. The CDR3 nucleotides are TGTGCCAGCAGTTACAATATCAGGAGAGCGCAGTATTTT. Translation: CASSYNIRRAQYF.